The present T cell receptor (beta chain) was sequenced within a study of blood T cell repertoires in COVID-19. Turning to the study itself: Samples came from the United States, Italy and Spain, spanning acute and convalescent COVID-19. PBMCs, B-cell-depleted T cells, or T cells provided the cDNA or gDNA that made up the material.

In the source study's methods: Amplification from reference gene primers served as the basis for estimated nucleated cell counts. Assay: immunoSEQ multiplex PCR; the TCRdb copy retains only in-frame clones and omits some. V, J and clone size are those of that table, while D and trimming were read from the DNA. The table lists about 350,000 clones, roughly 87% of them singletons. Seattle participants joined during active infection and were tracked over time. The CDR3 is 13 amino acids. Germline CDR1 SNHLY, CDR2 FYNNEI. V lost 5 bases to trimming and J lost 9 bases; unmatched junction nucleotides: 7. The sequence was collected from an older woman with COVID-19, enrolled during active disease. The source material was peripheral blood. The V and J genes are TRBV2 and TRBJ2-1, with 7 bases identical to TRBD1. The CDR3 loop reads CASSPEGAREQFF. The CDR3, as DNA: TGTGCCAGCAGTCCCGAGGGGGCTCGTGAGCAGTTCTTC.